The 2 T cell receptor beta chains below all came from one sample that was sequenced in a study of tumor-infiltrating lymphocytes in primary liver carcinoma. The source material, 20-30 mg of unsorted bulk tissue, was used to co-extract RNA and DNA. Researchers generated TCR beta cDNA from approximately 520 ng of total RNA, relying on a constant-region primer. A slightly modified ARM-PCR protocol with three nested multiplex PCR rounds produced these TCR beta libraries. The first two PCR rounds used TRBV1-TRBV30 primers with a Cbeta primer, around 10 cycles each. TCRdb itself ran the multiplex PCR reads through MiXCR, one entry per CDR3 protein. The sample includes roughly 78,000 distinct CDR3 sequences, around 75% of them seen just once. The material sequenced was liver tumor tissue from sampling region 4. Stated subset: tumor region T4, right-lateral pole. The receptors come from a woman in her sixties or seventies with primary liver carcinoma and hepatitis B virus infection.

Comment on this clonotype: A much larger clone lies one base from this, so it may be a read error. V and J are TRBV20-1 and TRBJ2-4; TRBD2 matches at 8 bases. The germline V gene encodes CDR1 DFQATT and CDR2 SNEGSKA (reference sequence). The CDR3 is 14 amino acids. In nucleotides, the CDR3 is TGCAGTGCTCGGACTAGCTTGGGGAAAAACACTCAGTACTTC. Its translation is CSARTSLGKNTQYF.

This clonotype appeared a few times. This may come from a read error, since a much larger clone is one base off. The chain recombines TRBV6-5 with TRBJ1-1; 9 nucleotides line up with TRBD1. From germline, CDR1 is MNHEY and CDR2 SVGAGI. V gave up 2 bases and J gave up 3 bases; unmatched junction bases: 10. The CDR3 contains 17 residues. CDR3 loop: CASSYAYRGPGYTEAFF. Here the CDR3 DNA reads TGTGCCAGCAGTTACGCCTACAGGGGGCCCGGGTACACTGAAGCTTTCTTT.